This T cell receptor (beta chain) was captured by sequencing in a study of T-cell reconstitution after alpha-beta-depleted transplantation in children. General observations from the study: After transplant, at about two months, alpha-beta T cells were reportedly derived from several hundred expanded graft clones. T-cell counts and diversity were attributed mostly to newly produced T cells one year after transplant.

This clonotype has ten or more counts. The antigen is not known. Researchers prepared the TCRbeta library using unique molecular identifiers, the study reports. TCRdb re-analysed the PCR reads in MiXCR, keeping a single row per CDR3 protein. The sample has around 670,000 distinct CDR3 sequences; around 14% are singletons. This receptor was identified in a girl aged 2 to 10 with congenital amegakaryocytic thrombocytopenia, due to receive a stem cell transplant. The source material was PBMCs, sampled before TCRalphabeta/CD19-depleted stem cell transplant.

CDR3: CASSPQGQYGYTF. The DNA of the CDR3 is TGCGCCAGCAGCCCGCAAGGACAGTATGGCTACACCTTC. The chain joins TRBV5-1 to TRBJ1-2, with D tentatively TRBD1 (6 bases). The germline gives CDR1 SGHRS, CDR2 YFSETQ. The CDR3 is made up of 13 amino acids. V was trimmed by 4 bases and J by 5 bases, leaving 12 bases between them.